Below, one T cell receptor beta chain is given with its context. Its antigen is unidentified. RNA, once extracted, was reverse transcribed into cDNA for use as the sequencing template. Assay used: immunoSEQ multiplex PCR; TCRdb lists only in-frame clones, some missing. The table shows some 130,000 clones, with around half occurring only once. The treatment is: oral pan-JAK inhibitor, 5-10 mg twice daily. It was from PBMCs that CD4+ and CD8+ T cells were sorted. The sample originates from a study of CD8+ T cells in alopecia areata. Whole-study context: Treated patients swallowed 5 to 10 mg of oral tofacitinib twice daily.

Trimming pared 1 base from V and 6 bases from J, leaving 9 bases between. There are 13 residues in the CDR3. The germline gives CDR1 SEHNR, CDR2 FQNEAQ (reference sequence). Notes on the study in general: Clonality exceeded that of normal scalp in lesional scalp, most notably in alopecia totalis/universalis.

The chain uses TRBV7-9 and TRBJ1-1; D is ambiguous. The receptor was derived from a human donor with alopecia areata. The sample in question was CD8+ T cells sorted from blood, obtained at week 4, from a patient treated with tofacitinib. The CDR3 DNA reads as TGTGCCAGCAGCTTAGGCGACACGTCTGAAGCTTTCTTT. It specifies CASSLGDTSEAFF.